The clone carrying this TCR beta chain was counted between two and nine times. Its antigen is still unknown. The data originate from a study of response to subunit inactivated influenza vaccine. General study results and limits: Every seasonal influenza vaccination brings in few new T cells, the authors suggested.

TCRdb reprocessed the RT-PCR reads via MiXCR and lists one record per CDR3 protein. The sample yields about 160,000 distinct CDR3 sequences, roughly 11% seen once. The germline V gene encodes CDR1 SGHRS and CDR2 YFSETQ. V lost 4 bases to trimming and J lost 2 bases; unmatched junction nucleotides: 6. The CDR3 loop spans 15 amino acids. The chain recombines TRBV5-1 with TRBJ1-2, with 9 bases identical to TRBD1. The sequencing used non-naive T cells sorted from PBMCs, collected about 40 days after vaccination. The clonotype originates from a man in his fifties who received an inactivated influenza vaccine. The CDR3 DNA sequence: TGCGCCAGCAGCGGACTGACAGGGGGAAACTATGGCTACACCTTC. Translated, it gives CASSGLTGGNYGYTF.